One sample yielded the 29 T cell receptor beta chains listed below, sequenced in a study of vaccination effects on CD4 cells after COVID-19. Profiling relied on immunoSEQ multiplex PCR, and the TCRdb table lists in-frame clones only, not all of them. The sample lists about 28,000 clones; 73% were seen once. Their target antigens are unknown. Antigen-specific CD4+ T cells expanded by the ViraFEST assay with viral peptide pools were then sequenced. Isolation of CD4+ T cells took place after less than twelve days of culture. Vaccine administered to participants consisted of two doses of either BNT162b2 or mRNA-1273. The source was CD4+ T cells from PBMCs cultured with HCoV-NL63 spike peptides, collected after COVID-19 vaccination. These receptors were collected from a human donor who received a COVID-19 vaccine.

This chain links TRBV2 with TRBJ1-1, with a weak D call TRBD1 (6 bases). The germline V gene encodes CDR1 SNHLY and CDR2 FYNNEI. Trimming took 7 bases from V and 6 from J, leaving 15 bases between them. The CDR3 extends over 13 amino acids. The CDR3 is CASNRATVSEAFF. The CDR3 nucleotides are TGTGCCAGCAACAGGGCCACGGTGTCTGAAGCTTTCTTT.

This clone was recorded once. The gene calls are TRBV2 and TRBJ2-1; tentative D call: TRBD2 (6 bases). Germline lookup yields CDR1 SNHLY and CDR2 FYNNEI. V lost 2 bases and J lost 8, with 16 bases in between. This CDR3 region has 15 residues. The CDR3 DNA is TGTGCCAGCAGTGAATTGGAGGGCAATAGTCATGAGCAGTTCTTC. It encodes CASSELEGNSHEQFF.

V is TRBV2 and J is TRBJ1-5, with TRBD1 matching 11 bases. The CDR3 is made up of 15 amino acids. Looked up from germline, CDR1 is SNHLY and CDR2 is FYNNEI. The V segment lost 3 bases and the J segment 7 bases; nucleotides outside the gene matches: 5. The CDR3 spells CASSDRTGGSQPQHF. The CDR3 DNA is TGTGCCAGCAGTGACCGGACAGGGGGCTCCCAGCCCCAGCATTTT. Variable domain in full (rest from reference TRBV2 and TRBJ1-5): EPEVTQTPSHQVTQMGQEVILRCVPISNHLYFYWYRQILGQKVEFLVSFYNNEISEKSEIFDDQFSVERPDGSNFTLKIRSTKLEDSAMYFCASSDRTGGSQPQHFGDGTRLSIL.

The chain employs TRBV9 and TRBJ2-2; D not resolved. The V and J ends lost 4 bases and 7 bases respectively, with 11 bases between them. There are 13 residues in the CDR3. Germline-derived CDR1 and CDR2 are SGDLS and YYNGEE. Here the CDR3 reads CASSPEGSGELFF. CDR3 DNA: TGTGCCAGCAGCCCAGAAGGTAGCGGGGAGCTGTTTTTT.

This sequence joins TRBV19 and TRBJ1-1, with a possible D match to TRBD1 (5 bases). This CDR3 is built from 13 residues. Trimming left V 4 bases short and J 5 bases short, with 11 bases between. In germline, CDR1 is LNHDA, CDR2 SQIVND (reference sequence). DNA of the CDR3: TGTGCCAGTAGTACAGGGAGATGGACTGAAGCTTTCTTT. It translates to CASSTGRWTEAFF.

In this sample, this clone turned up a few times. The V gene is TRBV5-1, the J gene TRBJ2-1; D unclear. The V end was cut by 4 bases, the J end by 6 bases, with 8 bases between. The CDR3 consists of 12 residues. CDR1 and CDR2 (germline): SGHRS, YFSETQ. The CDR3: CASSDSGNEQFF. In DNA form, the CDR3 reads TGCGCCAGCAGCGATTCCGGCAATGAGCAGTTCTTC.

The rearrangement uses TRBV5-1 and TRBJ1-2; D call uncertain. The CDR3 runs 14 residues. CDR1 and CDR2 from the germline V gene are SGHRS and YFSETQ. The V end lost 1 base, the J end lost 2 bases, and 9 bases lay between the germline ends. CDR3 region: CASSLSLANYGYTF. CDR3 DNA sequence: TGCGCCAGCAGCTTGTCTTTAGCAAACTATGGCTACACCTTC.

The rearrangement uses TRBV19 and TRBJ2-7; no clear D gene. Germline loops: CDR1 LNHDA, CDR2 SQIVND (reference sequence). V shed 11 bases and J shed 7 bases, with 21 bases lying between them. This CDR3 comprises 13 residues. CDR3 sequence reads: CASINPRSGEQYF. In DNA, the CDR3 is TGTGCCTCCATAAATCCCCGGTCTGGGGAGCAGTACTTC.

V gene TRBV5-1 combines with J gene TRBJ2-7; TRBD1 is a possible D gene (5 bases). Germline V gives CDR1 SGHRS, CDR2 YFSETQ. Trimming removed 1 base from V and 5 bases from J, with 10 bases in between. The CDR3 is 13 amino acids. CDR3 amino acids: CASSLYGANEQYF. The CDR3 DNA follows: TGCGCCAGCAGCTTGTATGGGGCGAACGAGCAGTACTTC.

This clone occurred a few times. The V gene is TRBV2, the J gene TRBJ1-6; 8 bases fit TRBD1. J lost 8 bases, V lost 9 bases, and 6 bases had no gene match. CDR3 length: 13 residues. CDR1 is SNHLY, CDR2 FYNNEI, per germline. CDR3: CARGQGLYSPLHF. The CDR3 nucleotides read TGTGCCAGAGGACAGGGTCTTTATTCACCCCTCCACTTT.

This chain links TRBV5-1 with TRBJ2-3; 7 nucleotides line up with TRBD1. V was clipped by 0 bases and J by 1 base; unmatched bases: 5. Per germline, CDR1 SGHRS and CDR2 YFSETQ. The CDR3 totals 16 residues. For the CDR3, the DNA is TGCGCCAGCAGCTTGGGTCTTACAGGGGGCACAGATACGCAGTATTTT. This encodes CASSLGLTGGTDTQYF. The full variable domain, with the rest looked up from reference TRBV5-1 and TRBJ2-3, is KAGVTQTPRYLIKTRGQQVTLSCSPISGHRSVSWYQQTPGQGLQFLFEYFSETQRNKGNFPGRFSGRQFSNSRSEMNVSTLELGDSALYLCASSLGLTGGTDTQYFGPGTRLTVL.

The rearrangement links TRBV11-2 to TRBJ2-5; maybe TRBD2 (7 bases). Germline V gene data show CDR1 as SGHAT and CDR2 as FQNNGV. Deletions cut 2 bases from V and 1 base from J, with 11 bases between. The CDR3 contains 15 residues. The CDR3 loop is CASSLRRGAQETQYF. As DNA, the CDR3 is TGTGCCAGCAGCTTACGCCGGGGGGCCCAAGAGACCCAGTACTTC.

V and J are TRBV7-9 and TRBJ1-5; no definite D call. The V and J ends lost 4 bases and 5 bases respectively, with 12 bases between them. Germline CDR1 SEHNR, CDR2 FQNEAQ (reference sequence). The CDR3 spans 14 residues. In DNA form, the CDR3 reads TGTGCCAGCAGCTCGAGATTCGAGGATCAGCCCCAGCATTTT. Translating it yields CASSSRFEDQPQHF.

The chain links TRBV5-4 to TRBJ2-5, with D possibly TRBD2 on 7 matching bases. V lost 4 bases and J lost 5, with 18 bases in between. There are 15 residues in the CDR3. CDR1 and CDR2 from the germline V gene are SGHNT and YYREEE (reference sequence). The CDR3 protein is CASSPLRTAGETQYF. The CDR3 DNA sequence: TGTGCCAGCAGCCCCCTCCGGACAGCGGGGGAGACCCAGTACTTC.

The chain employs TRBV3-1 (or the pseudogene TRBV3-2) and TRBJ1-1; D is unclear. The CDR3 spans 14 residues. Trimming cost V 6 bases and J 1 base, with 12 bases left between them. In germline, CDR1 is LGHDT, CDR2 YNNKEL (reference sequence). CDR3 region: CASRSVLANTEAFF. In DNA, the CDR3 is TGTGCCAGCAGGTCAGTCCTTGCGAACACTGAAGCTTTCTTT.

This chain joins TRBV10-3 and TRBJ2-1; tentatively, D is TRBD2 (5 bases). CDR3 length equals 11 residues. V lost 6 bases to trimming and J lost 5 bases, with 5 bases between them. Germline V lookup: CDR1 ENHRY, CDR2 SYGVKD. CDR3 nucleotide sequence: TGTGCCATCAGAGCGGACAATGAGCAGTTCTTC. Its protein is CAIRADNEQFF.

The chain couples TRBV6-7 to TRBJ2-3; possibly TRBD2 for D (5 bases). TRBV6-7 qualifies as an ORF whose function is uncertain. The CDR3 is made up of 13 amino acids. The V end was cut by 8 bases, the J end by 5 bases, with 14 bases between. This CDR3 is CASVIIGGDTQYF. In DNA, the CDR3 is TGTGCCAGCGTTATAATTGGAGGAGATACGCAGTATTTT.

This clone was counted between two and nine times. This CDR3 reads CASSPWGETQYF. The CDR3 bases are TGTGCCAGCAGCCCCTGGGGTGAGACCCAGTACTTC. The chain employs TRBV3-1 (or the pseudogene TRBV3-2) and TRBJ2-5; D is ambiguous. CDR1 is LGHDT, CDR2 YNNKEL, per germline (reference sequence). CDR3 size: 12 residues. Trimming pared 4 bases from V and 5 bases from J, leaving 8 bases between.

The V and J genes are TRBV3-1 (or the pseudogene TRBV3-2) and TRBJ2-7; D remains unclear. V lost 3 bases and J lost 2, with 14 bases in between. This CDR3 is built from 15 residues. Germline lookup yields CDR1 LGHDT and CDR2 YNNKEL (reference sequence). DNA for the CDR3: TGTGCCAGCAGCCAGATGGCGACGGGCACCTACGAGCAGTACTTC. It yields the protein CASSQMATGTYEQYF.

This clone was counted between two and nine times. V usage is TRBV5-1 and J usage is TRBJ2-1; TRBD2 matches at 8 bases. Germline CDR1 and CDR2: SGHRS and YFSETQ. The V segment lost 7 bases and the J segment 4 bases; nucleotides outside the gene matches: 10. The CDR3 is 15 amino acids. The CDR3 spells CASLVGGGRYNEQFF. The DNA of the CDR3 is TGCGCCAGCCTCGTTGGCGGGGGGCGGTACAATGAGCAGTTCTTC.

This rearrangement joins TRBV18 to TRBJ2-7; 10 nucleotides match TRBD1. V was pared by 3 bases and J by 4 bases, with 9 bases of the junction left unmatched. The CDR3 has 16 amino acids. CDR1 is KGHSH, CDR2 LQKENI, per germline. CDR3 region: CASSPPGGQGIYEQYF. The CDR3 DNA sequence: TGTGCCAGCTCACCCCCCGGGGGACAGGGGATATACGAGCAGTACTTC.

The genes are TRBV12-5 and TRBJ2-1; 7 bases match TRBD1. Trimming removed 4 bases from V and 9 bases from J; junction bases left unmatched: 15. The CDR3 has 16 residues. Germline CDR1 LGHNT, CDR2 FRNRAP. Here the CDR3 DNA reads TGTGCTAGTGGTTCCCAACTGGGACAGTTTGGGGGTGAGCAGTTCTTC. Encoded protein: CASGSQLGQFGGEQFF.

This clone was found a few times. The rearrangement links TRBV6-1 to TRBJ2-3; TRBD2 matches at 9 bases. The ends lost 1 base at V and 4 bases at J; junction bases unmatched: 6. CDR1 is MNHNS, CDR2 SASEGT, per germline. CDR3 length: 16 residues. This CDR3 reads CASSEVSGSFADTQYF. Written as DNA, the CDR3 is TGTGCCAGCAGTGAAGTTAGCGGGAGTTTCGCAGATACGCAGTATTTT.

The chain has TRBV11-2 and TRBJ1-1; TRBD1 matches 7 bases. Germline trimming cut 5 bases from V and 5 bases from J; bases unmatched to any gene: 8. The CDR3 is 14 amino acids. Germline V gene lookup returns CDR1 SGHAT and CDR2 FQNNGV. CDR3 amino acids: CASSPQQGRTEAFF. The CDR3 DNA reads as TGTGCCAGCAGCCCCCAACAGGGGCGGACTGAAGCTTTCTTT.

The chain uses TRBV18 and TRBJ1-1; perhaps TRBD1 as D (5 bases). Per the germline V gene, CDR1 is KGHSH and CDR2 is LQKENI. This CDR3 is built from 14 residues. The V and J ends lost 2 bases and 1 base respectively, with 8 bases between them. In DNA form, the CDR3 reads TGTGCCAGCTCACCAATCAGGGAGAACACTGAAGCTTTCTTT. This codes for CASSPIRENTEAFF. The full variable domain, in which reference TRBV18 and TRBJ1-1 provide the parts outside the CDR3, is NAGVMQNPRHLVRRRGQEARLRCSPMKGHSHVYWYRQLPEEGLKFMVYLQKENIIDESGMPKERFSAEFPKEGPSILRIQQVVRGDSAAYFCASSPIRENTEAFFGQGTRLTVV.

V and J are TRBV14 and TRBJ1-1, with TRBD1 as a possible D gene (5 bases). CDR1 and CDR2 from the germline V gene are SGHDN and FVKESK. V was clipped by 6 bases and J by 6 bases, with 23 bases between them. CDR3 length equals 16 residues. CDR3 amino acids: CASRLRDLRSQAEAFF. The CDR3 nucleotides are TGTGCCAGCAGGCTCCGGGACTTACGTTCTCAGGCTGAAGCTTTCTTT. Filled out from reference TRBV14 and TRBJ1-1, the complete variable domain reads EAGVTQFPSHSVIEKGQTVTLRCDPISGHDNLYWYRRVMGKEIKFLLHFVKESKQDESGMPNNRFLAERTGGTYSTLKVQPAELEDSGVYFCASRLRDLRSQAEAFFGQGTRLTVV.

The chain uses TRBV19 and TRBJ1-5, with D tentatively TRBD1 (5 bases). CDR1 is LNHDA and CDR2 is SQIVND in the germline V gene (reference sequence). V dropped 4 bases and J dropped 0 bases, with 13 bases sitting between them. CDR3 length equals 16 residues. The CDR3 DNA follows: TGTGCCAGTAGTAACCTTCAGAGGGGTAGCAATCAGCCCCAGCATTTT. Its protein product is CASSNLQRGSNQPQHF.

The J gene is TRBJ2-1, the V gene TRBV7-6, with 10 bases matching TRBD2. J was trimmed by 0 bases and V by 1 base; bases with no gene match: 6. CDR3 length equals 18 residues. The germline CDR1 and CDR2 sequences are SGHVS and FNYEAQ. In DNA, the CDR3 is TGTGCCAGCAGCTTAGTTCTAGCGGGAGAGTACTCCTACAATGAGCAGTTCTTC. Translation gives CASSLVLAGEYSYNEQFF. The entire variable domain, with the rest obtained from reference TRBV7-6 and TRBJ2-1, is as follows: GAGVSQSPRYKVTKRGQDVALRCDPISGHVSLYWYRQALGQGPEFLTYFNYEAQQDKSGLPNDRFSAERPEGSISTLTIQRTEQRDSAMYRCASSLVLAGEYSYNEQFFGPGTRLTVL.

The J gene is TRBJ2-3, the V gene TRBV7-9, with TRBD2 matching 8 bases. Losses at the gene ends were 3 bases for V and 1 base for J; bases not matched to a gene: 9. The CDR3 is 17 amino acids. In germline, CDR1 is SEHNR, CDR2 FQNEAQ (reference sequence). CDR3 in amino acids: CASSFLAGPVGTDTQYF. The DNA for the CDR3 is TGTGCCAGCAGCTTCCTAGCGGGTCCCGTAGGCACAGATACGCAGTATTTT.